These 26 T cell receptor beta chains originate from one sample sequenced in a study of cytomegalovirus exposure and HLA in healthy donors. With 60 Vbeta and 13 Jbeta primers, the PCR was carried out. Here immunoSEQ multiplex PCR was the method, and the copy in TCRdb shows in-frame clones only, minus some. The sample gives 150,000 to 180,000 clones, approximately 75% of which show up once; less than 3.5% is in the top ten. The sequenced sample consisted of PBMCs. Receptor source: a man in his late teens or twenties in good health and CMV-seronegative.

This clone was detected only a few times. The genes are TRBV5-1 and TRBJ1-2, with 12 bases that match TRBD1. With V trimmed by 3 bases and J by 8 bases, 2 bases remained unmatched. CDR1 is SGHRS and CDR2 is YFSETQ in the germline V gene. This CDR3 is built from 13 residues. CDR3 sequence (DNA): TGCGCCAGCAGCTGGGACAGGGGGCAAGGCTACACCTTC. This codes for CASSWDRGQGYTF.

This clone was found a few times. The CDR3, as DNA: TGTGCCAGCAGGGACCCCGGACAGAAGGGCTACACCTTC. Its translation is CASRDPGQKGYTF. The V gene is TRBV25-1, the J gene TRBJ1-2, with TRBD1 as a possible D gene (6 bases). This CDR3 region has 13 residues. The V and J ends lost 6 bases and 8 bases respectively, with 16 bases between them. Germline V gives CDR1 MGHDK, CDR2 SYGVNS.

The rearrangement joins TRBV7-9 to TRBJ1-2; 9 positions agree with TRBD1. CDR3 size: 14 residues. From germline, CDR1 is SEHNR and CDR2 FQNEAQ (reference sequence). V lost 7 bases, J lost 4 bases, and 7 bases stayed unmatched. This CDR3 reads CASNADRGIYGYTF. DNA of the CDR3: TGTGCCAGCAACGCGGACAGGGGAATCTATGGCTACACCTTC.

Here the CDR3 reads CASSLAVAGQETQYF. The DNA of the CDR3 is TGTGCCAGCAGCTTAGCCGTGGCGGGCCAAGAGACCCAGTACTTC. The chain is built from TRBV7-2 and TRBJ2-5, with D possibly matching TRBD2 (5 bases). Looked up from germline, CDR1 is SGHTA and CDR2 is FQGNSA. This CDR3 region has 15 residues. The V end lost 0 bases, the J end lost 1 base, and 9 bases lay between the germline ends.

The J gene is TRBJ1-5, the V gene TRBV28; D unresolved. This CDR3 is built from 10 residues. In germline, CDR1 is MDHEN, CDR2 SYDVKM. V dropped 7 bases and J dropped 9 bases, with 7 bases sitting between them. The DNA of the CDR3 is TGTGCCAGCAACGGGTGGCCCCAGCATTTT. Encoded protein: CASNGWPQHF.

J is TRBJ1-4 and V is TRBV18; D is unresolved. Trimming removed 6 bases from V and 8 bases from J, with 13 bases in between. CDR1 is KGHSH and CDR2 is LQKENI in the germline V gene. There are 13 residues in the CDR3. The CDR3 DNA is TGTGCCAGCTCCCTGGTGCGGGCGGAAAAACTGTTTTTT. Amino acid sequence: CASSLVRAEKLFF.

This chain uses TRBV21-1 with TRBJ2-3; TRBD2, as called in the table, went unchecked against the DNA. TRBV21-1 is a documented pseudogene. CDR3 size: 18 residues. The CDR3 protein is CASSTDTGTSGGGDTQYF. The CDR3, as DNA: TGTGCCAGCAGCACCGATACGGGGACTAGCGGGGGTGGAGATACGCAGTATTTT.

This sequence joins TRBV7-3 and TRBJ1-1, with 8 nucleotides matching TRBD1. V was pared by 5 bases and J by 4 bases, with 6 bases of the junction left unmatched. This CDR3 contains 14 residues. CDR1 is SGHTA, CDR2 FQGTGA, per germline. The CDR3 DNA is TGTGCCAGCAGCCCCAAGACAGGGGCCACTGAAGCTTTCTTT. Its translation: CASSPKTGATEAFF.

The CDR3 reads CASSARADALNNEQFF. Here the CDR3 DNA reads TGTGCCAGCAGTGCTCGAGCGGACGCCTTAAACAATGAGCAGTTCTTC. The chain has TRBV2 and TRBJ2-1, with D tentatively TRBD2 (5 bases). Germline V gene data show CDR1 as SNHLY and CDR2 as FYNNEI. Trimming shortened V by 4 bases and J by 5 bases, and 18 bases separated the two germline ends. The CDR3 totals 16 residues.

By share, this clone counts as medium-sized. The V gene is TRBV6-1, the J gene TRBJ2-1, with 11 bases matching TRBD2. CDR1 and CDR2 (germline): MNHNS, SASEGT. V gave up 4 bases and J gave up 9 bases; unmatched junction bases: 8. The CDR3 runs 15 residues. CDR3 sequence reads: CASSVLAGGAGEQFF. CDR3 coding DNA: TGTGCCAGCAGTGTTCTAGCGGGGGGAGCAGGTGAGCAGTTCTTC.

The chain uses TRBV30 and TRBJ1-4; D call uncertain. The germline CDR1 and CDR2 sequences are GTSNPN and SVGIG (reference sequence). The CDR3 contains 12 residues. Between the trimmed V and J ends, which lost 2 bases and 6 bases, there was a span of 7 bases. The chain's CDR3 is CAWSSGDEKLFF. The DNA of the CDR3 is TGTGCCTGGAGTTCCGGGGATGAAAAACTGTTTTTT.

The V gene is TRBV11-3, the J gene TRBJ2-1, with 11 bases that match TRBD2. CDR1 and CDR2 from the germline V gene are SGHNT and YENEEA. With V trimmed by 5 bases and J by 7 bases, 4 bases remained unmatched. CDR3 length: 14 amino acids. The DNA for the CDR3 is TGTGCCAGCAGCCACTGGACTAGCGGGAATGAGCAGTTCTTC. It codes for CASSHWTSGNEQFF.

The V gene is TRBV4-3, the J gene TRBJ2-7, with a tentative D call TRBD1 (6 bases). CDR1 LGHNA and CDR2 YSLEER come from the germline V gene. CDR3 length: 15 residues. Between the trimmed V and J ends, which lost 0 bases and 4 bases, there was a span of 13 bases. CDR3 residues: CASSQDLGQLYEQYF. In DNA, the CDR3 is TGCGCCAGCAGCCAAGATCTGGGACAACTATACGAGCAGTACTTC.

The chain is built from TRBV25-1 and TRBJ2-2, with 7 bases matching TRBD2. The junction had 2 bases not matched to a gene; V was cut back by 3 bases and J by 1 base. The CDR3 has 15 amino acids. CDR1 is MGHDK, CDR2 SYGVNS, per germline. This CDR3 reads CASSERGRNTGELFF. The CDR3 bases are TGTGCCAGCAGTGAGCGGGGGAGGAACACCGGGGAGCTGTTTTTT.

V gene TRBV19 combines with J gene TRBJ1-5; TRBD1 is a possible D gene (6 bases). The CDR3 covers 19 residues. V was clipped by 3 bases and J by 0 bases, with 21 bases between them. Germline V gene lookup returns CDR1 LNHDA and CDR2 SQIVND (reference sequence). Here the CDR3 DNA reads TGTGCCAGTAGTATCATCCTTGCAGGGGTGCTTAATAGCAATCAGCCCCAGCATTTT. Protein sequence: CASSIILAGVLNSNQPQHF.

The chain combines TRBV29-1 with TRBJ2-7; perhaps TRBD1 as D (5 bases). Trimming stripped 7 bases from V and 6 bases from J, with 16 bases between. Germline values: CDR1 SQVTM, CDR2 ANQGSEA. The length of the CDR3 is 12 residues. CDR3 residues: CSATTGSTEQYF. CDR3 coding DNA: TGCAGCGCAACAACAGGTTCCACCGAGCAGTACTTC.

The chain employs TRBV5-1 and TRBJ2-6, with D possibly being TRBD1 (6 bases). Germline V gives CDR1 SGHRS, CDR2 YFSETQ. The V end was cut by 2 bases, the J end by 1 base, with 16 bases between. The CDR3 totals 18 residues. For the CDR3, the DNA is TGCGCCAGCAGCTTTGAAGGGGGTTACCTGTCTGGGGCCAACGTCCTGACTTTC. It translates to CASSFEGGYLSGANVLTF.

This clone showed up just a few times. At one end, the junction sequence differs from germline, possibly due to a read error. The V and J genes are TRBV2 and TRBJ2-4, with a weak D call TRBD2 (7 bases). The CDR3 consists of 16 residues. CDR1 is SNHLY, CDR2 FYNNEI, per germline. CDR3 nucleotide sequence: TGTGCCAGCAGGGCGGGACAAGCCGGGGGGTTAAACAGTCAGTACTTC. Translation: CASRAGQAGGLNSQYF. Based on the CDR3 plus reference TRBV2 and TRBJ2-4, the full variable domain is EPEVTQTPSHQVTQMGQEVILRCVPISNHLYFYWYRQILGQKVEFLVSFYNNEISEKSEIFDDQFSVERPDGSNFTLKIRSTKLEDSAMYFCASRAGQAGGLNSQYFGAGTRLSVL.

The CDR3 is CASRLTGGGNQPQHF. CDR3 in DNA: TGCGCCAGCAGACTGACAGGGGGCGGCAATCAGCCCCAGCATTTT. This chain joins TRBV5-1 and TRBJ1-5; TRBD1 matches 10 bases. This CDR3 region has 15 residues. J lost 2 bases, V lost 5 bases, and 4 bases had no gene match. The germline CDR1 and CDR2 sequences are SGHRS and YFSETQ.

This clone is a singleton in its sample. This chain uses TRBV7-9 with TRBJ1-2; possible D gene TRBD1, 6 bases. The CDR3 runs to 14 residues. Trimming stripped 5 bases from V and 8 bases from J, with 18 bases between. CDR1 is SEHNR, CDR2 FQNEAQ, per germline (reference sequence). Written as DNA, the CDR3 is TGTGCCAGCAGCCGACCACAGGGAAGGGTCGGCTACACCTTC. The encoded protein is CASSRPQGRVGYTF.

CDR3 bases: TGTGCCAGCAGCCCACAGGGTTCGGTGGAGCTGTTTTTT. As protein: CASSPQGSVELFF. The chain uses TRBV7-9 and TRBJ2-2, with a weak D call TRBD1 (6 bases). The V and J ends lost 5 bases and 10 bases respectively, with 14 bases between them. The length of the CDR3 is 13 residues. Germline CDR1 is SEHNR and CDR2 is FQNEAQ (reference sequence).

The chain has TRBV30 and TRBJ1-1, with D unresolved. The CDR3 is 14 amino acids. The V and J ends lost 0 bases and 1 base respectively, with 9 bases between them. Germline V gene lookup returns CDR1 GTSNPN and CDR2 SVGIG (reference sequence). CDR3 bases: TGTGCCTGGAGTGTAATACGGGGGAACACTGAAGCTTTCTTT. Translation: CAWSVIRGNTEAFF.

J is TRBJ2-5 and V is TRBV5-1, with D perhaps matching TRBD2 (6 bases). This CDR3 is 16 amino acids long. V was cut by 3 bases and J by 2 bases, with 17 bases left in between. CDR1 is SGHRS, CDR2 YFSETQ, per germline. The CDR3 DNA reads TGCGCCAGCAGCTCCCACGGGGGATTGGGTCAAGAGACCCAGTACTTC. Translation: CASSSHGGLGQETQYF.

With respect to this clone: The germline gene is not matched at one end of the junction; a read error may be the cause. This rearrangement joins TRBV6-4 to TRBJ2-4, with a weak D call TRBD2 (6 bases). CDR3 length equals 12 residues. Germline V gene lookup returns CDR1 MRHNA and CDR2 SNTAGT. In DNA, the CDR3 is TGTGCCAAGTCAAGGGAGGAAAACAGTCAGTACTTC. Translation gives CAKSREENSQYF.

This chain links TRBV5-4 with TRBJ1-1; TRBD1 agrees at 7 bases. Germline trimming cut 3 bases from V and 4 bases from J; bases unmatched to any gene: 6. The CDR3 contains 14 residues. Germline CDR1 reads SGHNT; CDR2 reads YYREEE (reference sequence). The CDR3 coding sequence is TGTGCCAGCAGCTCGACAGGGATCCTCACTGAAGCTTTCTTT. Protein sequence: CASSSTGILTEAFF.

This chain uses TRBV7-9 with TRBJ1-1; TRBD1 aligns across 8 bases. The CDR3 runs 14 residues. V lost 5 bases, J lost 10 bases, and 12 bases stayed unmatched. Per the germline V gene, CDR1 is SEHNR and CDR2 is FQNEAQ (reference sequence). CDR3 coding DNA: TGTGCCAGCAGCACCCGGGACAGGCCAGGGGTAGCTTTCTTT. Translating gives CASSTRDRPGVAFF.